The 16 T cell receptor beta chains below were found in one sample sequenced in a study of blood T cell repertoires in COVID-19. TCRdb's copy holds only in-frame clones and misses some; the assay was immunoSEQ multiplex PCR. The sample lists tens of thousands of clones, around four fifths seen once, with about 32% in the top ten. Material: peripheral blood. Receptors were obtained from a human donor in a cohort sampled during active COVID-19.

The V call is TRBV3-1 (or the pseudogene TRBV3-2), the J call TRBJ1-4, with TRBD1 identical over 9 bases. Per germline, CDR1 LGHDT and CDR2 YNNKEL (reference sequence). The CDR3 runs to 17 residues. Losses at the gene ends were 3 bases for V and 2 bases for J; bases not matched to a gene: 7. The CDR3, as DNA: TGTGCCAGCAGCCATTCCGGGACAGGGAAGACTAATGAAAAACTGTTTTTT. Translating it yields CASSHSGTGKTNEKLFF.

The chain joins TRBV27 to TRBJ1-5; 10 bases agree with TRBD1. The CDR3 has 14 amino acids. Germline V gives CDR1 MNHEY, CDR2 SMNVEV (reference sequence). The V gene end was trimmed by 5 bases and the J gene end by 11 bases; junction bases not matched to a gene: 9. DNA of the CDR3: TGTGCCAGCAGTCCCGGGACAGGGGCCTCCACCCAGCATTTT. Translated: CASSPGTGASTQHF.

The chain links TRBV30 to TRBJ2-3; a weak D match, TRBD1 (5 bases). V was shortened by 7 bases and J by 2 bases, with 13 bases between the two germline ends. Looked up from germline, CDR1 is GTSNPN and CDR2 is SVGIG (reference sequence). The length of the CDR3 is 13 residues. The CDR3: CASTLGATDTQYF. The CDR3 region has the DNA TGTGCCTCCACATTAGGGGCCACAGATACGCAGTATTTT.

The chain uses TRBV5-1 and TRBJ1-4; TRBD1 aligns across 9 bases. J lost 8 bases, V lost 3 bases, and 8 bases had no gene match. Germline V gene sequence: CDR1 SGHRS, CDR2 YFSETQ. There are 15 residues in the CDR3. The CDR3 DNA reads TGCGCCAGCAGCTCCACAGGGGGCATATACGAAAAACTGTTTTTT. This codes for CASSSTGGIYEKLFF.

V and J are TRBV15 and TRBJ1-5; D not resolved. The CDR3 loop spans 12 amino acids. The V gene lost 0 bases and the J gene lost 10 bases, with 7 bases spanning the gap. From germline, CDR1 is LNHNV and CDR2 YYDKDF (reference sequence). CDR3 nucleotide sequence: TGTGCCACCAGCAGAGACTCTTTACCCCAGCATTTT. Its translation: CATSRDSLPQHF.

The chain is built from TRBV5-1 and TRBJ1-4; 7 positions match TRBD1. J was trimmed by 0 bases and V by 2 bases; bases with no gene match: 10. The CDR3 runs 18 residues. CDR1 and CDR2 (germline): SGHRS, YFSETQ. The CDR3 nucleotides are TGCGCCAGCAGCTTCCAGTCGGGACAGACCGCAACTAATGAAAAACTGTTTTTT. Residues: CASSFQSGQTATNEKLFF.

The genes are TRBV29-1 and TRBJ1-1; possible D gene TRBD1, 6 bases. Germline V CDR1 and CDR2: SQVTM, ANQGSEA. This CDR3 contains 13 residues. V was clipped by 6 bases and J by 4 bases, with 15 bases between them. This CDR3 reads CSVSQGGGTEAFF. Here the CDR3 DNA reads TGCAGCGTATCACAGGGTGGGGGCACTGAAGCTTTCTTT. The entire variable domain, with the rest obtained from reference TRBV29-1 and TRBJ1-1, is as follows: SAVISQKPSRDICQRGTSLTIQCQVDSQVTMMFWYRQQPGQSLTLIATANQGSEATYESGFVIDKFPISRPNLTFSTLTVSNMSPEDSSIYLCSVSQGGGTEAFFGQGTRLTVV.

The CDR3 nucleotides read TGTGCCAGCTCACCGGGACTCTTGGGAAGGTCACCCCTCCACTTT. This gives the protein CASSPGLLGRSPLHF. The chain has TRBV18 and TRBJ1-6; tentative D call: TRBD1 (5 bases). Trimming removed 3 bases at V and 10 bases at J, with 16 bases between. The CDR3 loop spans 15 amino acids. The germline gives CDR1 KGHSH, CDR2 LQKENI.

This clone occurred once. The genes are TRBV7-6 and TRBJ1-1, with D maybe TRBD1 (5 bases). The CDR3 has 13 amino acids. Per the germline V gene, CDR1 is SGHVS and CDR2 is FNYEAQ. The V gene lost 2 bases and the J gene lost 1 base, with 5 bases spanning the gap. Here the CDR3 DNA reads TGTGCCAGCAGCTTACAGGGGAACACTGAAGCTTTCTTT. It translates to CASSLQGNTEAFF. Variable domain in full (rest from reference TRBV7-6 and TRBJ1-1): GAGVSQSPRYKVTKRGQDVALRCDPISGHVSLYWYRQALGQGPEFLTYFNYEAQQDKSGLPNDRFSAERPEGSISTLTIQRTEQRDSAMYRCASSLQGNTEAFFGQGTRLTVV.

The V and J genes are TRBV6-5 and TRBJ1-1; 10 bases agree with TRBD1. CDR3 length equals 14 residues. Germline CDR1 reads MNHEY; CDR2 reads SVGAGI. J was trimmed by 5 bases and V by 6 bases; bases with no gene match: 6. CDR3 DNA: TGTGCCAGCAGGAGGGACAGGGGAGGTACTGAAGCTTTCTTT. Translating gives CASRRDRGGTEAFF.

The chain carries TRBV18 and TRBJ2-5; D perhaps matches TRBD1 (6 bases). Germline lookup yields CDR1 KGHSH and CDR2 LQKENI. The CDR3 is 16 amino acids. V lost 2 bases to trimming and J lost 2 bases, with 15 bases between them. CDR3 in amino acids: CASSPVLGTGQETQYF. The DNA for the CDR3 is TGTGCCAGCTCACCAGTCCTAGGAACAGGGCAAGAGACCCAGTACTTC.

This chain connects TRBV5-1 to TRBJ2-1, with 13 positions matching TRBD2. Per the germline V gene, CDR1 is SGHRS and CDR2 is YFSETQ. The CDR3 is made up of 16 amino acids. V lost 5 bases and J lost 5; bases outside the gene matches: 7. This CDR3 reads CASSPTSGRIHNEQFF. In DNA, the CDR3 is TGCGCCAGCAGTCCGACTAGCGGGAGGATCCACAATGAGCAGTTCTTC. Complete variable domain (other parts from reference TRBV5-1 and TRBJ2-1): KAGVTQTPRYLIKTRGQQVTLSCSPISGHRSVSWYQQTPGQGLQFLFEYFSETQRNKGNFPGRFSGRQFSNSRSEMNVSTLELGDSALYLCASSPTSGRIHNEQFFGPGTRLTVL.

The chain uses TRBV19 and TRBJ1-5; D gene ambiguous. This CDR3 spans 13 amino acids. V lost 5 bases and J 6 bases, leaving 11 bases between the germline ends. Germline loops: CDR1 LNHDA, CDR2 SQIVND (reference sequence). The CDR3 coding sequence is TGTGCCAGTAGTCGACGGGTTTTTCAGCCCCAGCATTTT. It encodes CASSRRVFQPQHF.

The V call is TRBV2, the J call TRBJ1-1; D remains unclear. V was pared by 5 bases and J by 1 base, with 11 bases between. CDR1 SNHLY and CDR2 FYNNEI come from the germline V gene. The CDR3 runs 14 residues. The CDR3 sequence: CASSSQATNTEAFF. The CDR3 DNA follows: TGTGCCAGCAGTTCTCAGGCCACGAACACTGAAGCTTTCTTT.

The CDR3 sequence is CASSPTGANGNTIYF. CDR3 coding DNA: TGTGCCAGCAGCCCGACAGGGGCTAATGGAAACACCATATATTTT. This chain uses TRBV3-1 (or the pseudogene TRBV3-2) with TRBJ1-3; TRBD1 agrees at 8 bases. Per germline, CDR1 LGHDT and CDR2 YNNKEL (reference sequence). The CDR3 totals 15 residues. V shed 4 bases, J shed 3 bases, and the junction held 5 bases outside the gene matches.

This clone was seen once. This chain joins TRBV7-9 and TRBJ2-3, with TRBD2 matching over 8 bases. Trimming removed 4 bases from V and 2 bases from J; junction bases left unmatched: 14. The CDR3 sequence is 18 residues long. Germline V CDR1 and CDR2: SEHNR, FQNEAQ (reference sequence). This CDR3 is CASSSTELNSGNTDTQYF. In nucleotides, the CDR3 is TGTGCCAGCAGCTCCACGGAACTGAATAGCGGGAACACAGATACGCAGTATTTT. The variable domain in full, with the rest retrieved from reference TRBV7-9 and TRBJ2-3, is DTGVSQNPRHKITKRGQNVTFRCDPISEHNRLYWYRQTLGQGPEFLTYFQNEAQLEKSRLLSDRFSAERPKGSFSTLEIQRTEQGDSAMYLCASSSTELNSGNTDTQYFGPGTRLTVL.